Presented here are 29 T cell receptor beta chains from one specimen sequenced in a study of OX40 agonist ivuxolimab in advanced cancers. Assay used: immunoSEQ multiplex PCR; TCRdb lists only in-frame clones, some missing. Seen here are 80,000 to 95,000 clones, around 90% observed once, and the top ten hold over 0.65%. The sample in question was CD4+ or CD8+ T cells sorted from blood, obtained in a trial of the OX40 agonist ivuxolimab. These TCRs come from an adult with an advanced solid tumor such as melanoma, head and neck, liver or kidney cancer.

The chain recombines TRBV21-1 with TRBJ2-1; the DNA was not used to check the table's D call, TRBD1. TRBV21-1 is shown as a pseudogene. The CDR3 extends over 15 amino acids. CDR3 nucleotide sequence: TGTGCCAGCAGCGCAGCAGGGGCTTTCTACAATGAGCAGTTCTTC. This sequence encodes CASSAAGAFYNEQFF.

The rearrangement links TRBV7-2 to TRBJ2-5; D uncertain. Germline CDR1 SGHTA, CDR2 FQGNSA. Trimming took 8 bases from V and 5 from J, leaving 15 bases between them. The CDR3 covers 13 residues. The CDR3 here is CASDPGPRETQYF. CDR3 nucleotide sequence: TGTGCCAGCGACCCGGGCCCTCGGGAGACCCAGTACTTC.

V is TRBV10-3 and J is TRBJ2-5, with 8 bases aligning to TRBD2. Germline V gene sequence: CDR1 ENHRY, CDR2 SYGVKD. V lost 8 bases, J lost 5 bases, and 10 bases stayed unmatched. The CDR3 extends over 14 amino acids. The CDR3 coding sequence is TGTGCCATCGATCGGGAGGGCCTGGGGGAGACCCAGTACTTC. It yields the protein CAIDREGLGETQYF.

The chain employs TRBV2 and TRBJ2-7, with D possibly TRBD2 on 6 matching bases. The CDR3 covers 13 residues. The germline gives CDR1 SNHLY, CDR2 FYNNEI. Trimming took 8 bases from V and 1 from J, leaving 12 bases between them. CDR3 sequence reads: CASWRDLSYEQYF. The CDR3 bases are TGTGCCAGCTGGAGGGACCTTTCCTACGAGCAGTACTTC.

The gene calls are TRBV9 and TRBJ1-1; no reliable D call. Trimming pared 0 bases from V and 3 bases from J, leaving 6 bases between. The germline CDR1 and CDR2 sequences are SGDLS and YYNGEE. This CDR3 comprises 13 residues. Here the CDR3 reads CASSVGWDTEAFF. CDR3 sequence (DNA): TGTGCCAGCAGCGTAGGTTGGGACACTGAAGCTTTCTTT. Using reference TRBV9 and TRBJ1-1 for the parts outside the CDR3, the full variable domain is DSGVTQTPKHLITATGQRVTLRCSPRSGDLSVYWYQQSLDQGLQFLIQYYNGEERAKGNILERFSAQQFPDLHSELNLSSLELGDSALYFCASSVGWDTEAFFGQGTRLTVV.

The chain carries TRBV4-2 and TRBJ1-2; TRBD1 is a possible D gene (5 bases). Trimming took off 1 base at V and 8 bases at J, with 14 bases between the two ends. Germline loops: CDR1 LGHNA, CDR2 YNFKEQ. This CDR3 is built from 14 residues. Here the CDR3 DNA reads TGTGCCAGCAGCCAAGGGGGGGTTCAGGGAGGCTACACCTTC. Protein sequence: CASSQGGVQGGYTF.

The chain has TRBV5-4 and TRBJ1-5; D is ambiguous. Germline V gene sequence: CDR1 SGHNT, CDR2 YYREEE (reference sequence). V was shortened by 4 bases and J by 4 bases, with 9 bases between the two germline ends. This CDR3 has 13 amino acids. In nucleotides, the CDR3 is TGTGCCAGCAGCCCGGGCGGGAATCAGCCCCAGCATTTT. Translation: CASSPGGNQPQHF. Full variable domain (rest looked up from reference TRBV5-4 and TRBJ1-5): ETGVTQSPTHLIKTRGQQVTLRCSSQSGHNTVSWYQQALGQGPQFIFQYYREEENGRGNFPPRFSGLQFPNYSSELNVNALELDDSALYLCASSPGGNQPQHFGDGTRLSIL.

The chain employs TRBV7-6 and TRBJ1-2, with 8 bases that match TRBD1. The CDR3 is 13 residues long. J gave up 3 bases and V 4 bases, and 1 base lay outside the gene matches. Germline lookup yields CDR1 SGHVS and CDR2 FNYEAQ. The CDR3 here is CASSSDRDYGYTF. The CDR3 DNA sequence: TGTGCCAGCAGCTCGGACAGGGACTATGGCTACACCTTC.

V gene TRBV27 combines with J gene TRBJ2-2; D perhaps matches TRBD1 (6 bases). Per germline, CDR1 MNHEY and CDR2 SMNVEV (reference sequence). The V gene lost 0 bases and the J gene lost 6 bases, with 11 bases spanning the gap. The CDR3 has 15 amino acids. The CDR3 spells CASSLSIGTPGELFF. CDR3 sequence (DNA): TGTGCCAGCAGTTTATCGATAGGGACACCCGGGGAGCTGTTTTTT.

The rearrangement joins TRBV7-3 to TRBJ2-5; 7 bases are a match to TRBD2. Germline V gene data show CDR1 as SGHTA and CDR2 as FQGTGA. This CDR3 spans 13 amino acids. V trimming: 5 bases; J trimming: 4 bases; junction bases outside the gene matches: 4. CDR3 sequence (DNA): TGTGCCAGCAGCAATGGACTAGGAGAGACCCAGTACTTC. This sequence encodes CASSNGLGETQYF.

The chain links TRBV4-1 to TRBJ2-1, with D perhaps matching TRBD2 (6 bases). Germline V CDR1 and CDR2: MGHRA, YSYEKL. Trimming removed 1 base at V and 2 bases at J, with 9 bases between. The CDR3 spans 15 residues. Written as DNA, the CDR3 is TGCGCCAGCAGCCAAGGCGGGACGACCTACAATGAGCAGTTCTTC. Translation gives CASSQGGTTYNEQFF.

The genes are TRBV5-8 and TRBJ2-7; TRBD2 agrees at 7 bases. The CDR3 runs to 13 residues. CDR1 is SGHTS and CDR2 is YDEGEE in the germline V gene. V was pared by 6 bases and J by 7 bases, with 10 bases of the junction left unmatched. The CDR3 DNA is TGTGCCAGCACCTCGCGGGAGCGGGGTGAGCAGTACTTC. Translated: CASTSRERGEQYF.

This clone was detected only once. The chain is built from TRBV19 and TRBJ2-5; TRBD1 matches 7 bases. After removal of 5 bases from V and 2 bases from J, the junction contained 8 bases not matched to a gene. Looked up from germline, CDR1 is LNHDA and CDR2 is SQIVND (reference sequence). CDR3 length: 15 residues. The CDR3 spells CASSANRGRQETQYF. The CDR3 nucleotides are TGTGCCAGTAGTGCCAACAGGGGTCGGCAAGAGACCCAGTACTTC.

This chain links TRBV28 with TRBJ2-1; 12 positions match TRBD1. The ends lost 8 bases at V and 7 bases at J; junction bases unmatched: 12. The CDR3 runs to 16 residues. The germline CDR1 and CDR2 sequences are MDHEN and SYDVKM. Here the CDR3 reads CASPPGQGAPGNEQFF. The CDR3 bases are TGTGCCAGCCCGCCGGGACAGGGGGCGCCAGGGAATGAGCAGTTCTTC.

The V and J genes are TRBV5-3 and TRBJ1-2, with D unclear. Being an ORF, TRBV5-3 has a function that is uncertain. V was shortened by 4 bases and J by 2 bases, with 15 bases between the two germline ends. CDR3 length: 15 amino acids. DNA of the CDR3: TGTGCCAGAAGCACTTATCCTAACCTCAACTATGGCTACACCTTC. Translated, it gives CARSTYPNLNYGYTF.

CDR3 loop: CASSLDWQSFTDTQYF. CDR3 bases: TGTGCCAGCAGCTTAGATTGGCAGAGCTTCACAGATACGCAGTATTTT. V gene TRBV11-2 combines with J gene TRBJ2-3, with no clear D. CDR3 size: 16 residues. CDR1 and CDR2 from the germline V gene are SGHAT and FQNNGV. V was shortened by 0 bases and J by 2 bases, with 12 bases between the two germline ends.

J is TRBJ2-2 and V is TRBV4-3, with 7 bases lining up with TRBD1. Losses at the gene ends were 0 bases for V and 1 base for J; bases not matched to a gene: 2. Germline assignment: CDR1 LGHNA and CDR2 YSLEER. The CDR3 is 16 residues long. The CDR3 is CASSQETGWNTGELFF. As DNA, the CDR3 is TGCGCCAGCAGCCAAGAGACAGGGTGGAACACCGGGGAGCTGTTTTTT.

The chain recombines TRBV5-6 with TRBJ2-7, with D possibly TRBD2 on 5 matching bases. Germline V gives CDR1 SGHDT, CDR2 YYEEEE. This CDR3 has 13 residues. V was cut by 5 bases and J by 6 bases, with 15 bases left in between. For the CDR3, the DNA is TGTGCCAGCAGGAAGGGAGTTCAAGGCGAGCAGTACTTC. It is translated as CASRKGVQGEQYF.

The J gene is TRBJ2-2, the V gene TRBV27; perhaps TRBD2 as D (5 bases). The CDR3 is 13 residues long. CDR1 is MNHEY, CDR2 SMNVEV, per germline (reference sequence). The V and J ends lost 7 bases and 0 bases respectively, with 6 bases between them. CDR3 in amino acids: CASTGANTGELFF. CDR3 DNA: TGTGCCAGCACCGGGGCGAACACCGGGGAGCTGTTTTTT.

J is TRBJ1-1 and V is TRBV7-2; 8 bases align to TRBD1. The CDR3 runs 13 residues. Germline CDR1 and CDR2: SGHTA and FQGNSA. J gave up 5 bases and V 5 bases, and 4 bases lay outside the gene matches. The chain's CDR3 is CASSRQGATEAFF. For the CDR3, the DNA is TGTGCCAGCAGCCGCCAGGGGGCGACTGAAGCTTTCTTT.

About this clone itself: Additional DNA sequences in this sample encode the identical CDR3. The chain joins TRBV5-1 to TRBJ1-1; 7 bases match TRBD1. Germline CDR1 SGHRS, CDR2 YFSETQ. J lost 1 base, V lost 5 bases, and 2 bases had no gene match. CDR3 length equals 13 residues. CDR3 in DNA: TGCGCCAGCAGTCGGACAGGGAACACTGAAGCTTTCTTT. Amino acids: CASSRTGNTEAFF. Supplemented by reference TRBV5-1 and TRBJ1-1, the full variable domain reads KAGVTQTPRYLIKTRGQQVTLSCSPISGHRSVSWYQQTPGQGLQFLFEYFSETQRNKGNFPGRFSGRQFSNSRSEMNVSTLELGDSALYLCASSRTGNTEAFFGQGTRLTVV.

This chain uses TRBV7-8 with TRBJ1-4, with D hard to call. Between the trimmed V and J ends, which lost 1 base and 3 bases, there was a span of 6 bases. The CDR3 consists of 14 residues. Germline-derived CDR1 and CDR2 are SGHVS and FQNEAQ. CDR3 coding DNA: TGTGCCAGCAGCTTAGGGTACCCTAATGAAAAACTGTTTTTT. This codes for CASSLGYPNEKLFF.

The CDR3 reads CASSLGTMSSYNEQFF. As DNA, the CDR3 is TGCGCCAGCAGCTTGGGAACGATGAGCTCCTACAATGAGCAGTTCTTC. V is TRBV5-1 and J is TRBJ2-1, with unresolved D. CDR3 length: 16 amino acids. V was shortened by 0 bases and J by 0 bases, with 10 bases between the two germline ends. Per the germline V gene, CDR1 is SGHRS and CDR2 is YFSETQ.

The chain combines TRBV6-5 with TRBJ1-5; D is unresolved. V was trimmed by 0 bases and J by 3 bases, leaving 6 bases between them. The CDR3 extends over 14 amino acids. Germline CDR1 and CDR2: MNHEY and SVGAGI. CDR3 in amino acids: CASSYSSTNQPQHF. The CDR3 DNA sequence: TGTGCCAGCAGTTACTCATCCACCAATCAGCCCCAGCATTTT.

V usage is TRBV28 and J usage is TRBJ2-1, with TRBD1 as a possible D gene (5 bases). There are 13 residues in the CDR3. Germline V gives CDR1 MDHEN, CDR2 SYDVKM. V lost 7 bases and J 4 bases, leaving 11 bases between the germline ends. The CDR3 region has the DNA TGTGCCAGCATCCCTGCAGGGTACAATGAGCAGTTCTTC. Translated, it gives CASIPAGYNEQFF.

The V call is TRBV6-5, the J call TRBJ2-2, with D possibly being TRBD1 or TRBD2 (5 bases each). V lost 6 bases, J lost 3 bases, and 14 bases lay in between. CDR1 MNHEY and CDR2 SVGAGI come from the germline V gene. The CDR3 extends over 15 amino acids. CDR3 bases: TGTGCCAGCAGGTGGGGGACGGTTGACACCGGGGAGCTGTTTTTT. Its translation is CASRWGTVDTGELFF.

The chain has TRBV25-1 and TRBJ1-5; maybe TRBD1 (5 bases). Trimming removed 4 bases from V and 7 bases from J, with 11 bases in between. Germline V gene sequence: CDR1 MGHDK, CDR2 SYGVNS. The CDR3 totals 13 residues. The chain's CDR3 is CASSGGNGQPQHF. For the CDR3, the DNA is TGTGCCAGCAGTGGGGGCAACGGCCAGCCCCAGCATTTT.

The chain links TRBV18 to TRBJ1-2; 9 bases align to TRBD1. CDR1 KGHSH and CDR2 LQKENI come from the germline V gene. The ends lost 0 bases at V and 2 bases at J; junction bases unmatched: 7. This CDR3 is built from 17 residues. The CDR3 DNA is TGTGCCAGCTCACCACCGGGTGGGACAGGGAGAAACTATGGCTACACCTTC. Protein product: CASSPPGGTGRNYGYTF.

The chain combines TRBV10-3 with TRBJ2-7; 8 nucleotides line up with TRBD1. CDR3 length equals 15 residues. The V and J ends lost 2 bases and 2 bases, in that order; junction bases with no gene match: 5. CDR1 and CDR2 (germline): ENHRY, SYGVKD. CDR3 sequence (DNA): TGTGCCATCAGTGAGGGCGGGACAGGTCCCTACGAGCAGTACTTC. This encodes CAISEGGTGPYEQYF.